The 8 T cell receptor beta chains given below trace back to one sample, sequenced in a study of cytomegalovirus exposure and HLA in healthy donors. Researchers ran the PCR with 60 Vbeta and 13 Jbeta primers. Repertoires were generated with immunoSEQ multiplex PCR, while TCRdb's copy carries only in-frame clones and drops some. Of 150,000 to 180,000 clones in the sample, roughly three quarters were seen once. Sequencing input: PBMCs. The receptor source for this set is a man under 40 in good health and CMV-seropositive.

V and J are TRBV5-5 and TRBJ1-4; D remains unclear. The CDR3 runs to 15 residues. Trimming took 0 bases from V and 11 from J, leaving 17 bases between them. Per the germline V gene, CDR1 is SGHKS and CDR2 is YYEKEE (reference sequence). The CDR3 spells CASSLEATPSRKLFF. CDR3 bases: TGTGCCAGCAGCTTGGAGGCCACCCCCTCCAGGAAACTGTTTTTT.

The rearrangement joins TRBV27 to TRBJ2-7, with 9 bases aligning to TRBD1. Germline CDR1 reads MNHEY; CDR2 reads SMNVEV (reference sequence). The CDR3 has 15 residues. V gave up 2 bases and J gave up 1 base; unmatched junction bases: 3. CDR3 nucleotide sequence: TGTGCCAGCAGTTTAAGGGGACAGGGTTCCTACGAGCAGTACTTC. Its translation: CASSLRGQGSYEQYF.

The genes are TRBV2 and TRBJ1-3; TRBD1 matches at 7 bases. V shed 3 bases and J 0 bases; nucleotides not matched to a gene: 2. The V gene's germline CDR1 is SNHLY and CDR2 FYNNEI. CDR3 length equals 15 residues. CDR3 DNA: TGTGCCAGCAGTGACAGACAGGGCTCTGGAAACACCATATATTTT. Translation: CASSDRQGSGNTIYF.

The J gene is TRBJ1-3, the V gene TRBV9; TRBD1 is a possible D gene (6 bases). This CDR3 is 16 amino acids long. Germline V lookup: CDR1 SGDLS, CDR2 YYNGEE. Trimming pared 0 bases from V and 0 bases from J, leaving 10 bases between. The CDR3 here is CASSVGRGGSGNTIYF. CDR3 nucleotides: TGTGCCAGCAGCGTAGGGAGGGGGGGCTCTGGAAACACCATATATTTT.

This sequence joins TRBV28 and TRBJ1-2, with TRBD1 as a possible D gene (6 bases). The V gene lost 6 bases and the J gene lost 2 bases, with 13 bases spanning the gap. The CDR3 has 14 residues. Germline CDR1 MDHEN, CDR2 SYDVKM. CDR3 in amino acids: CASSLGGANYGYTF. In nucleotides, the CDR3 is TGTGCCAGCAGCCTAGGGGGGGCAAACTATGGCTACACCTTC.

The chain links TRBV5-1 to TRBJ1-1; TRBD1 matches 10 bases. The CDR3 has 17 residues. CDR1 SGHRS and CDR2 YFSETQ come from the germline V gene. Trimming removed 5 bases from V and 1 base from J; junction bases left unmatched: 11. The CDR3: CASSRQGALGGNTEAFF. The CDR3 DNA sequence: TGCGCCAGCAGTAGACAGGGGGCGCTGGGGGGGAACACTGAAGCTTTCTTT.

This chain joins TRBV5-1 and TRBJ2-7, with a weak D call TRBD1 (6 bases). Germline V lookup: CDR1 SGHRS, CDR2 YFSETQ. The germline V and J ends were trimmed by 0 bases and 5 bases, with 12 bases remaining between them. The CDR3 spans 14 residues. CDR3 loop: CASSLALKGDEQYF. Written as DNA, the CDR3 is TGCGCCAGCAGCTTGGCCCTAAAGGGGGACGAGCAGTACTTC.

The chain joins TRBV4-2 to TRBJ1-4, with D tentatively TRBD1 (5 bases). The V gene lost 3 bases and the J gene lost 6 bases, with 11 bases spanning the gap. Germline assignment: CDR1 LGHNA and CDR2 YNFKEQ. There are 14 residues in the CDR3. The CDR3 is CASSQGGVDEKLFF. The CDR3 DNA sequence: TGTGCCAGCAGCCAGGGGGGGGTGGATGAAAAACTGTTTTTT.